This T cell receptor (beta chain) appears in the sequencing data of a study of coeliac disease. This CDR3 spans 16 amino acids. The V gene lost 5 bases and the J gene lost 0 bases, with 14 bases spanning the gap. From germline, CDR1 is SGHAT and CDR2 FQNNGV. Sequenced by immunoSEQ multiplex PCR; TCRdb stores in-frame clones only, minus some. Here the sample spans 4,000 or so clones, around 59% being singletons. The sequencing input was lymphocytes from the gut lamina propria. The receptor was derived from a man aged 70-80 years without celiac disease. This rearrangement joins TRBV11-2 to TRBJ1-3; no clear D gene. This CDR3 reads CASSPLLGSSGNTIYF. For the CDR3, the DNA is TGTGCCAGCAGCCCCCTGTTGGGGAGCTCTGGAAACACCATATATTTT.